Shown below are 16 T cell receptor beta chains from a single sample sequenced in a study of cytotoxic CD8 clonotypes in ibrutinib-treated CLL. Sequencing used immunoSEQ multiplex PCR; TCRdb keeps in-frame clones, though not all of them. The sample contains over 200,000 clones, around 70% of which appear only once. Specimen: PBMCs, collected after 12 months of ibrutinib treatment. These receptors all stem from a human donor with chronic lymphocytic leukemia.

The V gene is TRBV18, the J gene TRBJ2-5; tentative D call: TRBD2 (6 bases). V dropped 6 bases and J dropped 0 bases, with 8 bases sitting between them. CDR1 and CDR2 (germline): KGHSH, LQKENI. CDR3 size: 13 residues. CDR3 loop: CASSRRDQETQYF. CDR3 DNA sequence: TGTGCCAGCTCCCGGAGGGACCAAGAGACCCAGTACTTC.

This clone was recorded once. The rearrangement links TRBV11-2 to TRBJ2-7; D tentatively reads TRBD1 or TRBD2 (5 bases each). Between the trimmed V and J ends, which lost 2 bases and 3 bases, there was a span of 11 bases. The CDR3 has 14 amino acids. Germline CDR1 is SGHAT and CDR2 is FQNNGV. The DNA for the CDR3 is TGTGCCAGCAGCTTAAAGTGGGGGAACTACGAGCAGTACTTC. Its protein product is CASSLKWGNYEQYF.

The J gene is TRBJ1-2, the V gene TRBV6-4; D call uncertain. This CDR3 has 15 amino acids. Trimming took 0 bases from V and 5 from J, leaving 13 bases between them. CDR1 is MRHNA, CDR2 SNTAGT, per germline. CDR3 in DNA: TGTGCCAGCAGTGACTCGGAGGATCCGAGGTATGGCTACACCTTC. Its protein product is CASSDSEDPRYGYTF.

This clone was seen only a few times. The rearrangement uses TRBV7-2 and TRBJ2-1; D tentatively reads TRBD1 or TRBD2 (6 bases each). CDR1 is SGHTA, CDR2 FQGNSA, per germline. Deletions cut 10 bases from V and 0 bases from J, with 16 bases between. This CDR3 has 15 amino acids. CDR3: CATKRGRDSYNEQFF. CDR3 nucleotide sequence: TGTGCCACAAAACGGGGGCGGGACTCCTACAATGAGCAGTTCTTC. Supplemented by reference TRBV7-2 and TRBJ2-1, the full variable domain reads GAGVSQSPSNKVTEKGKDVELRCDPISGHTALYWYRQSLGQGLEFLIYFQGNSAPDKSGLPSDRFSAERTGGSVSTLTIQRTQQEDSAVYLCATKRGRDSYNEQFFGPGTRLTVL.

The chain's CDR3 is CASGGRVYNEQFF. As DNA, the CDR3 is TGTGCCAGCGGTGGGCGGGTCTACAATGAGCAGTTCTTC. V usage is TRBV6-5 and J usage is TRBJ2-1; a possible D gene is TRBD2 (5 bases). V shed 8 bases and J shed 3 bases, with 11 bases lying between them. The CDR3 extends over 13 amino acids. Looked up from germline, CDR1 is MNHEY and CDR2 is SVGAGI.

The sample holds a few counts of this clone. The rearrangement links TRBV5-1 to TRBJ2-5; a weak D match, TRBD2 (6 bases). The length of the CDR3 is 14 residues. Trimming cost V 3 bases and J 9 bases, with 18 bases left between them. Germline V lookup: CDR1 SGHRS, CDR2 YFSETQ. The CDR3 spells CASSYGTLVGAQYF. The DNA for the CDR3 is TGCGCCAGCAGCTACGGGACTCTGGTGGGGGCCCAGTACTTC.

As DNA, the CDR3 is TGTGCCAGCAGTTTGGTGTTCTCTTACTACGAGCAGTACTTC. Protein: CASSLVFSYYEQYF. The chain recombines TRBV28 with TRBJ2-7; D is undetermined. CDR1 is MDHEN, CDR2 SYDVKM, per germline. Trimming shortened V by 3 bases and J by 3 bases, and 12 bases separated the two germline ends. The CDR3 is 14 residues long.

This clone was counted a single time. This rearrangement joins TRBV6-5 to TRBJ2-3; D unresolved. Trimming removed 0 bases from V and 3 bases from J, with 4 bases in between. The CDR3 runs 13 residues. Per the germline V gene, CDR1 is MNHEY and CDR2 is SVGAGI. CDR3 residues: CASSYSGTDTQYF. DNA of the CDR3: TGTGCCAGCAGTTACTCGGGGACAGATACGCAGTATTTT.

This CDR3 reads CASSLNEVMNTEAFF. The CDR3 region has the DNA TGTGCCAGCAGCCTGAACGAGGTCATGAACACTGAAGCTTTCTTT. This chain links TRBV11-2 with TRBJ1-1; D is unresolved. CDR3 length: 15 residues. Trimming shortened V by 5 bases and J by 0 bases, and 13 bases separated the two germline ends. Germline CDR1 SGHAT, CDR2 FQNNGV.

The genes are TRBV7-8 and TRBJ2-7, with D perhaps being TRBD1 or TRBD2 (6 bases each). V lost 5 bases and J lost 6, with 17 bases in between. From germline, CDR1 is SGHVS and CDR2 FQNEAQ. This CDR3 spans 14 amino acids. The CDR3 DNA reads as TGTGCCAGCAGCCAAGCGGGCACAGGGCGCGAGCAGTACTTC. Protein: CASSQAGTGREQYF.

This clone was seen once. This rearrangement joins TRBV6-4 to TRBJ2-7; D possibly corresponds to TRBD1 (5 bases). Trimming left V 7 bases short and J 2 bases short, with 18 bases between. CDR3 length: 15 residues. Germline CDR1 and CDR2: MRHNA and SNTAGT. As DNA, the CDR3 is TGTGCCAGCACCCTGGCCCAGGGTCGGGCCTACGAGCAGTACTTC. Its protein is CASTLAQGRAYEQYF.

The chain couples TRBV19 to TRBJ2-6, with 13 bases matching TRBD2. Germline V gives CDR1 LNHDA, CDR2 SQIVND (reference sequence). Losses at the gene ends were 6 bases for V and 0 bases for J; bases not matched to a gene: 5. This CDR3 spans 18 amino acids. CDR3 in amino acids: CASSGTSGIVSGANVLTF. CDR3 coding DNA: TGTGCCAGTAGCGGGACTAGCGGGATCGTCTCTGGGGCCAACGTCCTGACTTTC.

This clone was detected only a few times. The rearrangement uses TRBV9 and TRBJ2-1; 8 positions match TRBD1. The ends lost 6 bases at V and 5 bases at J; junction bases unmatched: 10. The CDR3 extends over 15 amino acids. The germline CDR1 and CDR2 sequences are SGDLS and YYNGEE. In DNA form, the CDR3 reads TGTGCCAGCAACCGCCCGACAGGGGAAAACAATGAGCAGTTCTTC. Translation: CASNRPTGENNEQFF.

The chain is built from TRBV5-6 and TRBJ1-1, with unresolved D. With 0 bases removed from V and 1 base from J, the gap between germline ends came to 7 bases. The CDR3 spans 14 residues. Germline-derived CDR1 and CDR2 are SGHDT and YYEEEE. CDR3: CASSLGGPNTEAFF. In DNA form, the CDR3 reads TGTGCCAGCAGCTTGGGAGGACCGAACACTGAAGCTTTCTTT.

The CDR3 sequence is CSVEARGTYEQYF. DNA for the CDR3: TGCAGCGTTGAAGCTAGAGGGACCTACGAGCAGTACTTC. The rearrangement links TRBV29-1 to TRBJ2-7; possibly TRBD2 for D (5 bases). Germline V CDR1 and CDR2: SQVTM, ANQGSEA. The CDR3 contains 13 residues. Trimming removed 1 base from V and 2 bases from J, with 9 bases in between.

V usage is TRBV28 and J usage is TRBJ1-5; 8 bases line up with TRBD1. After removal of 2 bases from V and 9 bases from J, the junction contained 12 bases not matched to a gene. This CDR3 region has 16 residues. The germline gives CDR1 MDHEN, CDR2 SYDVKM. The CDR3 DNA reads as TGTGCCAGCAGTTTAGCGGGACAGGCGTTTGTGTCGCCCCAGCATTTT. Encoded protein: CASSLAGQAFVSPQHF.